The present T cell receptor beta chain was sequenced within a study of identical twins. In its sample, this clonotype was seen a few times. Its target is unknown. V lost 2 bases, J lost 1 base, and 11 bases lay in between. Per the germline V gene, CDR1 is SGHTA and CDR2 is FQGNSA. CDR3 size: 15 residues. TCRdb reprocessed the 5' RACE reads via MiXCR and lists one record per CDR3 protein. This sample carries 1.5 million to 2 million distinct CDR3 sequences, roughly 35% of them seen once, and the ten largest clones take around 0.25%. Only healthy Caucasians were included as donors. Study results and caveats: Insertions were reduced in abundant cord blood beta clonotypes but not in memory repertoires.

The source is a newborn girl in good health. The sample taken for sequencing was cord blood. The rearrangement joins TRBV7-2 to TRBJ2-5; a possible D gene is TRBD2 (6 bases). This CDR3 reads CASSLKGSGQETQYF. DNA of the CDR3: TGTGCCAGCAGCTTAAAAGGTAGCGGCCAAGAGACCCAGTACTTC.